This entry describes one T cell receptor (beta chain). Its antigen is as yet unknown. Generated by immunoSEQ multiplex PCR, the TCRdb table keeps only in-frame clones and is missing some. The sample holds 95,000 to 100,000 clones, about 90% seen once. These data come from a study of T cell responses to AZD1222 COVID-19 vaccine. Study results and caveats: AZD1222 recipients seropositive at baseline numbered only five to seven. After two AZD1222 doses, spike-specific TCR breadth and depth rose versus day 0. Nearly half of spike-specific TCRs reportedly target unmutated variant regions. Donors were largely white British and mainly female; clonal diversity was possibly underestimated.

CDR1 is LGHNA, CDR2 YNFKEQ, per germline. This CDR3 is 11 amino acids long. With 2 bases removed from V and 8 bases from J, the gap between germline ends came to 6 bases. This TCR came from an adult in good health. This chain connects TRBV4-2 to TRBJ1-1; D might be TRBD1 (6 bases). The sample consisted of peripheral blood, taken on day 0 of AZD1222 vaccination. CDR3: CASSQTGEAFF. The CDR3, as DNA: TGTGCCAGCAGCCAAACAGGGGAAGCTTTCTTT.